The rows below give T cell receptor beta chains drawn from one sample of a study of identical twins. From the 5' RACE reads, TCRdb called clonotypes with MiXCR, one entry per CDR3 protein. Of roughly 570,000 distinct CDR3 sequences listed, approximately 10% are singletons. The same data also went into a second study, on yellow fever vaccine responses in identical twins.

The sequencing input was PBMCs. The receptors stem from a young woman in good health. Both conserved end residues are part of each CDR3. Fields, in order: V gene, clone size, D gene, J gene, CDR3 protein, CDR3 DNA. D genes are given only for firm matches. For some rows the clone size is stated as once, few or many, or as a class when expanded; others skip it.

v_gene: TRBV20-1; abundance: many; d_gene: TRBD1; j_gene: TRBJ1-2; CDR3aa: CSALDRGQNYGYTF; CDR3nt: TGCAGTGCTCTGGACAGGGGGCAAAACTATGGCTACACCTTC
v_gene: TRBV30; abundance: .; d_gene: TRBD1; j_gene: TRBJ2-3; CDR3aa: CAWISRDRERDTQYF; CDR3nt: TGTGCCTGGATCTCAAGGGACAGGGAAAGAGATACGCAGTATTTT
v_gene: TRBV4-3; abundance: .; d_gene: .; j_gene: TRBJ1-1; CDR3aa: CTSSQDAGNTEAFF; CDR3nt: TGCACCAGCAGCCAAGATGCAGGGAACACTGAAGCTTTCTTT
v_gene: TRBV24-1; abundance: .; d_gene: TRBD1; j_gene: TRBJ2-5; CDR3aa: CATSDPGQGRETQYF; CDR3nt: TGTGCCACCAGTGACCCGGGACAGGGTAGAGAGACCCAGTACTTC
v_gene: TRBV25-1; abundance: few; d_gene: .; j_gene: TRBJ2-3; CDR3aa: CASSNPGLTDTQYF; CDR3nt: TGTGCCAGCAGTAACCCAGGGTTGACAGATACGCAGTATTTT
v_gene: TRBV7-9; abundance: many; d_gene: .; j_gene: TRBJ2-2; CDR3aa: CASSVRSGVNTGELFF; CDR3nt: TGTGCCAGCAGCGTAAGGTCAGGAGTTAACACCGGGGAGCTGTTTTTT
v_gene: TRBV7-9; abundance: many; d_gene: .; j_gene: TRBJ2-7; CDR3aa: CASSPAGEFYEQYF; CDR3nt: TGTGCCAGCAGCCCCGCAGGGGAATTCTACGAGCAGTACTTC
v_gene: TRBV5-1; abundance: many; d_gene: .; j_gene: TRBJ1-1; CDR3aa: CASSLAGKGTEAFF; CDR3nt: TGCGCCAGCAGCTTGGCCGGCAAAGGAACTGAAGCTTTCTTT
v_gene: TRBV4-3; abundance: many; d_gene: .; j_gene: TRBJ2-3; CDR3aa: CASSQDGMVTDTQYF; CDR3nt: TGCGCCAGCAGCCAAGATGGTATGGTCACAGATACGCAGTATTTT
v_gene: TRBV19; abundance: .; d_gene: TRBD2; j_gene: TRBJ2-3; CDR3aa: CASSLLAGVHSTDTQYF; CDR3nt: TGTGCCAGTAGTCTACTAGCGGGAGTCCACAGCACAGATACGCAGTATTTT
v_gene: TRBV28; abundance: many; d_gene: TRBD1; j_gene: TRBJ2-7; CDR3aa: CASSPATGKFHEQYF; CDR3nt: TGTGCCAGCAGTCCGGCGACAGGGAAGTTCCACGAGCAGTACTTC
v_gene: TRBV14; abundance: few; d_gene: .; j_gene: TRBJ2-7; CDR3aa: CASSPKYVGEQYF; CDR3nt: TGTGCCAGCAGCCCGAAGTATGTCGGAGAGCAGTACTTC
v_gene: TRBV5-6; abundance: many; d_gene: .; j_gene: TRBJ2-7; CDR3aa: CASSLSNEQYF; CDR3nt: TGTGCCAGCAGCTTGAGTAACGAGCAGTACTTC
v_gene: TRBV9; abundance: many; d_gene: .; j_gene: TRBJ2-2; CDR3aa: CASNPGENTGELFF; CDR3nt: TGTGCCTCAAACCCCGGGGAGAACACCGGGGAGCTGTTTTTT
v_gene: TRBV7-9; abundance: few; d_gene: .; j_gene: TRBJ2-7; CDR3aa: CASSLVDGQAYEQYF; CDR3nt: TGTGCCAGCAGCTTAGTCGACGGGCAGGCCTACGAGCAGTACTTC
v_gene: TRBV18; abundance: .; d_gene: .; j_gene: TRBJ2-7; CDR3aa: CASSPNREDYEQYF; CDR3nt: TGTGCCAGCTCACCAAACAGGGAGGACTACGAGCAGTACTTC
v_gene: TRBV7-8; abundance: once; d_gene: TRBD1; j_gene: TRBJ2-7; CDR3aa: CASSLQGTGAAYEQYF; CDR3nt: TGTGCCAGCAGCTTACAGGGGACAGGGGCGGCCTACGAGCAGTACTTC
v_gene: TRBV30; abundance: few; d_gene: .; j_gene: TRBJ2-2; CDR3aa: CAWSVRRAGELFF; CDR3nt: TGTGCCTGGAGTGTAAGGAGGGCCGGGGAGCTGTTTTTT
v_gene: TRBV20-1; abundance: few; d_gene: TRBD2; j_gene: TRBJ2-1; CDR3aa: CSASMTSGGNYNEQFF; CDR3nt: TGCAGTGCTAGTATGACTAGCGGGGGAAACTACAATGAGCAGTTCTTC
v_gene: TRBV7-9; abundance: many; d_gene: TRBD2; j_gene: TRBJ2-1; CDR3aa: CASSQGLAGFDEQFF; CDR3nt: TGTGCCAGCAGCCAAGGACTAGCGGGTTTTGATGAGCAGTTCTTC
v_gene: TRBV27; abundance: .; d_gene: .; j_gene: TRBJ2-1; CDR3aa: CASNNGATNNEQFF; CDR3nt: TGTGCCAGCAATAATGGGGCTACCAACAATGAGCAGTTCTTC
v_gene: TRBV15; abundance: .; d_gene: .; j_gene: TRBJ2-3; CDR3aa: CATSLKDTQYF; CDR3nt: TGTGCCACCAGCCTTAAAGATACGCAGTATTTT
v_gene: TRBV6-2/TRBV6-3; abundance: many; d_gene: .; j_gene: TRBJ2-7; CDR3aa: CASSYQAVYEQYF; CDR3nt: TGTGCCAGCAGTTACCAAGCGGTTTACGAGCAGTACTTC
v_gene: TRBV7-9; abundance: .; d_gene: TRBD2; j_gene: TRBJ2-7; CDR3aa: CASSSGLAGLIEQYF; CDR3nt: TGTGCCAGCAGTTCGGGACTAGCGGGACTAATAGAGCAGTACTTC
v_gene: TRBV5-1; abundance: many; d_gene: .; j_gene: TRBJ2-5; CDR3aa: CASSLWPGEAYQETQYF; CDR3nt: TGCGCCAGCAGCTTGTGGCCCGGGGAGGCATACCAAGAGACCCAGTACTTC
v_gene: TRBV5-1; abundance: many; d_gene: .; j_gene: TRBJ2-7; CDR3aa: CASSLRGDGIYEQYF; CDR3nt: TGCGCCAGCAGCTTGCGTGGGGACGGGATCTACGAGCAGTACTTC
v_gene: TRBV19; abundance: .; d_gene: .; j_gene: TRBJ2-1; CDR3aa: CASSTPGWYEQFF; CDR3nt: TGTGCCAGTAGCACCCCCGGATGGTATGAGCAGTTCTTC
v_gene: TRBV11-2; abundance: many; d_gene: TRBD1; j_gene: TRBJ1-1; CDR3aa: CASRDRGTNTEAFF; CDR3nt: TGTGCCAGCCGGGACAGGGGAACTAACACTGAAGCTTTCTTT